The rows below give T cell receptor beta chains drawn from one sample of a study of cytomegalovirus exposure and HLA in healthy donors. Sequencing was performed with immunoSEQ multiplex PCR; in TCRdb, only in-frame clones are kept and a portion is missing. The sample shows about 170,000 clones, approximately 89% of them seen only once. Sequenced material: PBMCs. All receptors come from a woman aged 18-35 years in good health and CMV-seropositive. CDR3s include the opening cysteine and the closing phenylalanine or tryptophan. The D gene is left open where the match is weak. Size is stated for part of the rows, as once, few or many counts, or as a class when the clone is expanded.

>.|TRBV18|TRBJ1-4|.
TGTGCCAGCTCACCTCCGCTTCCAGGGACTAATGAAAAACTGTTTTTT
CASSPPLPGTNEKLFF
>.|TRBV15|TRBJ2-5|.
TGTGCCACCAGCAGAGATAGGAGCGGTTGGGGAGAGACCCAGTACTTC
CATSRDRSGWGETQYF
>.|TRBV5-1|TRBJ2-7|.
TGCGCCAGCGCCCTGGGCCAAAAGTCCTACGAGCAGTACTTC
CASALGQKSYEQYF
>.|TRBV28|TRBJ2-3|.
TGTGCCACCGACCTCAGCACCGGGTCGCAGTATTTT
CATDLSTGSQYF
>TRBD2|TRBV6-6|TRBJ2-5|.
TGTGCCAGCAGCCCCGGGAGGCGGCAGACCCAGTACTTC
CASSPGRRQTQYF
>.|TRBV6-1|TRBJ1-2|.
TGTGCCAGCAGTGAAACGAGGATTTATGGCTACACCTTC
CASSETRIYGYTF
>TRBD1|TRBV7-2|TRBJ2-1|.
TGTGCCAGCAGCTTAGGAGTCTGGACAGGGGGCAATGAGCAGTTCTTC
CASSLGVWTGGNEQFF
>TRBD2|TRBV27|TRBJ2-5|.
TGTGCCAGCAGTTTACAGCGGGATCGGTGGGAGACCCAGTACTTC
CASSLQRDRWETQYF
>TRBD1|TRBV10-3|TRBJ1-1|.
TGTGCCATCAGCGAGGACAGGAGCACTGAAGCTTTCTTT
CAISEDRSTEAFF
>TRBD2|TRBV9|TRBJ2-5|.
TGTGCCAGCAGCGTCGGACTAGCGGAAGAGACCCAGTACTTC
CASSVGLAEETQYF
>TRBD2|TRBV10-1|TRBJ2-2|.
TGCGCCAGCAGAAGCGGGAGGTCCACCGGGGAGCTGTTTTTT
CASRSGRSTGELFF
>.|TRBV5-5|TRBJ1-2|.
TGTGCCAGCTCCGGGGGGGACTATGGCTACACCTTC
CASSGGDYGYTF
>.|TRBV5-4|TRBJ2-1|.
TGTGCCAGCAGCTACCCCGGGGTATTGAAGAGTGAGCAGTTCTTC
CASSYPGVLKSEQFF
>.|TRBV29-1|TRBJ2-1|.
TGCAGCGTTGAGCTGGGGGCATGGGATGAGCAGTTCTTC
CSVELGAWDEQFF
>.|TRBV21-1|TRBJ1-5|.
TGTGCCAGCACCGCCCTTAGCGCGGTTTATAGCAATCAGCCCCAGCATTTT
CASTALSAVYSNQPQHF
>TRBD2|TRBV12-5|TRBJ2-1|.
TGTGCTAGTGGTTCGGACGGGACTAGCGGGAAAAAAGAAGAGTCCTACAATGAGCAGTTCTTC
CASGSDGTSGKKEESYNEQFF
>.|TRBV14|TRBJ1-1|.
TGTGCCAGCAGCCAAGATGGAGGTGGATACAACACTGAAGCTTTCTTT
CASSQDGGGYNTEAFF
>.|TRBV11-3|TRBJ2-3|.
TGTGCCAGCAGCCCGGGACGGGGGTACGGTACGCAGTATTTT
CASSPGRGYGTQYF
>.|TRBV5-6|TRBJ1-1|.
TGTGCCTCCTCATCGCGGGTTTTTGCTGGAGCTTTCTTT
CASSSRVFAGAFF
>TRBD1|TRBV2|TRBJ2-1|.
TGTGCCAGCAGTGCAACCGGGACAGGGCTTCGAGAGCAGTTCTTC
CASSATGTGLREQFF
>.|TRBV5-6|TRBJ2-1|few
TGTGCCAGCAGCTTGGCCGGGGGAAACAATGAGCAGTTCTTC
CASSLAGGNNEQFF
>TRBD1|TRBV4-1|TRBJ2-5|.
TGCGCCAGCAGCCGACGGACAGGGCAAGAGACCCAGTACTTC
CASSRRTGQETQYF
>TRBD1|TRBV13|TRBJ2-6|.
TGTGCCAGCAGCTTAGTAGCAGGGGGAATATCTGGGGCCAACGTCCTGACTTTC
CASSLVAGGISGANVLTF
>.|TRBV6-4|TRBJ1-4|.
TGTGCCACCGCCTCCGGGGAAGCAACTAATGAAAAACTGTTTTTT
CATASGEATNEKLFF
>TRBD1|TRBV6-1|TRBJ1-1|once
TGTGCCAGCTCAACAGGGGTGTACACTGAAGCTTTCTTT
CASSTGVYTEAFF
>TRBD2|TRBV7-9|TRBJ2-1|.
TGTGCCAGCAGCCCGACTAGCGGGAGCTACAATGAGCAGTTCTTC
CASSPTSGSYNEQFF
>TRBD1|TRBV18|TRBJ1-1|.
TGTGCCAGCTCACCCCGGGGTCCGGGACAGCCGAACACTGAAGCTTTCTTT
CASSPRGPGQPNTEAFF
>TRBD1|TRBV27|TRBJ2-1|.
TGTGCCAGCAGTTTATTAGGGACAGACAATGAGCAGTTCTTC
CASSLLGTDNEQFF
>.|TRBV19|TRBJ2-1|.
TGTGCCAGTAGTATCAGGAGGGCCGCCCGCGAAGAGCAGTTCTTC
CASSIRRAAREEQFF
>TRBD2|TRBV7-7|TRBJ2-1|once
TGTGCTAGCAGCTTGGCGGGAGCTAATGAGCAGTTCTTC
CASSLAGANEQFF
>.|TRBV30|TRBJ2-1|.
TGTGCCTGGAGTGTAGGGGCCTATGAGCAGTTCTTC
CAWSVGAYEQFF
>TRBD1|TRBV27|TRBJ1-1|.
TGTGCCAGCAGTTTCTTGGACAGGAGGAACACTGAAGCTTTCTTT
CASSFLDRRNTEAFF
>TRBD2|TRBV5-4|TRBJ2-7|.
TGTGCCAGCAGCTTGGCGGCTAGCGGGAGTGTCGAGCAGTACTTC
CASSLAASGSVEQYF
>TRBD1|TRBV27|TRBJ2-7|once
TGTGCCAGCAGTTTGGGGACAGGCTCCTACGAGCAGTACTTC
CASSLGTGSYEQYF
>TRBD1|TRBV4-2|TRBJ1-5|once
TGTGCCAGCAGCCAAGAGAGAAACCCCTCCGGGACAGGGGAGCATCAGCCCCAGCATTTT
CASSQERNPSGTGEHQPQHF
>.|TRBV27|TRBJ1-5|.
TGTGCCAGTGAGAATTTAGCGGGGTTGGGTCAGCCCCAGCATTTT
CASENLAGLGQPQHF
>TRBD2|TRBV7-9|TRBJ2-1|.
TGTGCCAGCAGCTCAAGGACTAGCGGGGTCTACAATGAGCAGTTCTTC
CASSSRTSGVYNEQFF
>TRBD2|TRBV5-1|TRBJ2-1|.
TGCGCCAGCAGTAGGGGTTTAGCGGGAAGTGAGCAGTTCTTC
CASSRGLAGSEQFF
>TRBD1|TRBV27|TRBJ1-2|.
TGTGCCAGCAAGACAGGGGGGACGAGGTATGGCTACACCTTC
CASKTGGTRYGYTF
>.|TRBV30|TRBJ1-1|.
TGTGCCTGGAGTGTTGTTCTTATAGGCGGAATCGCTGAAGCTTTCTTT
CAWSVVLIGGIAEAFF
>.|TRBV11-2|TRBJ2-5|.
TGTGCCAGCAGGGACATGGGGGGACGCCAAGAGACCCAGTACTTC
CASRDMGGRQETQYF
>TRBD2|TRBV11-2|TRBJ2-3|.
TGTGCCAGCAGCTCTGGGAGCTCCGGGACTAGCGGCACAGATACGCAGTATTTT
CASSSGSSGTSGTDTQYF
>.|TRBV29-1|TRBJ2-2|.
TGCAGCGTTGCGGCTCTAGTACCCACCGGGGAGCTGTTTTTT
CSVAALVPTGELFF
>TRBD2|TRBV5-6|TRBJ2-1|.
TGTGCCAGCAGCTTGGGGGGACTATCTAATGAGCAGTTCTTC
CASSLGGLSNEQFF
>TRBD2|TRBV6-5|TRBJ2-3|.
TGTGCCAGCAGTTATAGCGGGAGGGGAGATACGCAGTATTTT
CASSYSGRGDTQYF
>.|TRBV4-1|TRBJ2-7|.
TGCGCCAGCAGCCAAGCGGAATGGGGGGGGCGTCGGACCTACGAGCAGTACTTC
CASSQAEWGGRRTYEQYF
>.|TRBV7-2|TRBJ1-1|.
TGTGCCAGCAGGATGCAGGGGAGCACTGAAGCTTTCTTT
CASRMQGSTEAFF
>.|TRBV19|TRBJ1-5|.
TGTGCCAGTAGTATTGCACAGGGATTCAATCAGCCCCAGCATTTT
CASSIAQGFNQPQHF